Listed below are T cell receptor beta chains from one sample, sequenced in a study of human T cells and chemical hapten exposure. MiXCR, applied by TCRdb to the RACE reads, yields one record per CDR3 protein. The sample yields around 180,000 distinct CDR3 sequences, roughly 30% seen once. The material was whole blood, obtained in connection with sensitization to the hapten diphenylcyclopropenone (DPC). Source of these receptors: a woman younger than 45 with alopecia areata. Some clones in this sample may be carry-over from other donors' samples. The CDR3 runs from the conserved cysteine through the conserved F or W. Fields, in order: clone size, D gene, J gene, V gene, CDR3 protein, CDR3 DNA. The D gene is left open where the match is weak. The size entry is marked missing in some rows and otherwise reads once, few, many or a size class.

clone_size: -; d_call: -; j_call: TRBJ2-3; v_call: TRBV28; cdr3_aa: CASSSTPSGTDTQYF; cdr3_nt: TGTGCCAGCAGCTCAACCCCCAGCGGGACAGATACGCAGTATTTT
clone_size: -; d_call: -; j_call: TRBJ1-1; v_call: TRBV7-6; cdr3_aa: CASSTKEGNEAFF; cdr3_nt: TGTGCCAGCAGCACAAAGGAGGGGAATGAAGCTTTCTTT
clone_size: -; d_call: TRBD1; j_call: TRBJ2-3; v_call: TRBV7-6; cdr3_aa: CASSLRPPGTGGTDTQYF; cdr3_nt: TGTGCCAGCAGCTTACGCCCGCCCGGGACAGGAGGAACAGATACGCAGTATTTT
clone_size: few; d_call: TRBD1; j_call: TRBJ2-7; v_call: TRBV20-1; cdr3_aa: CSAMTGGSYEQYF; cdr3_nt: TGCAGTGCTATGACAGGGGGATCCTACGAGCAGTACTTC
clone_size: -; d_call: TRBD1; j_call: TRBJ2-5; v_call: TRBV28; cdr3_aa: CASSGGGTGQETQYF; cdr3_nt: TGTGCCAGCAGTGGGGGCGGGACAGGACAAGAGACCCAGTACTTC
clone_size: once; d_call: -; j_call: TRBJ2-7; v_call: TRBV29-1; cdr3_aa: CSATRGQYKQYF; cdr3_nt: TGCAGCGCCACTCGGGGACAATACAAGCAGTACTTC
clone_size: -; d_call: -; j_call: TRBJ1-4; v_call: TRBV7-8; cdr3_aa: CASSYYRLATNEKLFF; cdr3_nt: TGTGCCAGCAGCTATTACAGGCTTGCAACTAATGAAAAACTGTTTTTT
clone_size: once; d_call: -; j_call: TRBJ1-5; v_call: TRBV28; cdr3_aa: CASSFYGQIGSNQPQHF; cdr3_nt: TGTGCCAGCAGTTTTTACGGCCAAATTGGTAGCAATCAGCCCCAGCATTTT
clone_size: -; d_call: TRBD1; j_call: TRBJ2-2; v_call: TRBV25-1; cdr3_aa: CASSEAGQGYTGELFF; cdr3_nt: TGTGCCAGCAGTGAAGCGGGACAGGGCTACACCGGGGAGCTGTTTTTT
clone_size: -; d_call: -; j_call: TRBJ2-7; v_call: TRBV5-1; cdr3_aa: CASSLFSVSYEQYF; cdr3_nt: TGCGCCAGCAGCTTATTCTCCGTATCCTACGAGCAGTACTTC
clone_size: -; d_call: TRBD2; j_call: TRBJ2-1; v_call: TRBV7-9; cdr3_aa: CASSLSPGTSGRENEQFF; cdr3_nt: TGTGCCAGCAGCCTTAGTCCCGGGACTAGCGGGAGGGAAAATGAGCAGTTCTTC
clone_size: -; d_call: -; j_call: TRBJ2-7; v_call: TRBV7-2; cdr3_aa: CASSPQGIEQYF; cdr3_nt: TGTGCCAGCAGCCCCCAAGGTATCGAGCAGTACTTC
clone_size: few; d_call: -; j_call: TRBJ1-6; v_call: TRBV24-1; cdr3_aa: CATGAGGAGAPLHF; cdr3_nt: TGTGCCACCGGGGCCGGGGGGGCAGGCGCACCCCTCCACTTT
clone_size: -; d_call: -; j_call: TRBJ1-2; v_call: TRBV29-1; cdr3_aa: CSVELGNYGYTF; cdr3_nt: TGCAGCGTTGAATTGGGAAACTATGGCTACACCTTC
clone_size: -; d_call: -; j_call: TRBJ2-2; v_call: TRBV29-1; cdr3_aa: CSGRDTNTGELFF; cdr3_nt: TGCAGCGGCCGGGACACAAACACCGGGGAGCTGTTTTTT
clone_size: few; d_call: -; j_call: TRBJ1-1; v_call: TRBV3-1; cdr3_aa: CASSQLTLNTEAFF; cdr3_nt: TGTGCCAGCAGCCAGCTGACGCTAAACACTGAAGCTTTCTTT
clone_size: -; d_call: TRBD1; j_call: TRBJ2-1; v_call: TRBV5-4; cdr3_aa: CASSSRGLSYNEQFF; cdr3_nt: TGTGCCAGCAGCTCGAGGGGGCTCTCCTACAATGAGCAGTTCTTC
clone_size: -; d_call: -; j_call: TRBJ2-2; v_call: TRBV6-2/TRBV6-3; cdr3_aa: CASSYSKRANTGELFF; cdr3_nt: TGTGCCAGCAGTTACTCGAAGAGAGCGAACACCGGGGAGCTGTTTTTT
clone_size: -; d_call: TRBD1; j_call: TRBJ2-1; v_call: TRBV28; cdr3_aa: CASSSTGVGTHEQFF; cdr3_nt: TGTGCCAGCAGTTCAACAGGGGTAGGGACACATGAGCAGTTCTTC
clone_size: once; d_call: -; j_call: TRBJ1-1; v_call: TRBV10-3; cdr3_aa: CAISESIRGSEAFF; cdr3_nt: TGTGCCATCAGTGAGTCGATAAGAGGGTCTGAAGCTTTCTTT
clone_size: -; d_call: TRBD1; j_call: TRBJ2-2; v_call: TRBV5-5; cdr3_aa: CASSFTPGQGATGELFF; cdr3_nt: TGTGCCAGCAGCTTTACTCCGGGACAGGGGGCGACCGGGGAGCTGTTTTTT
clone_size: few; d_call: -; j_call: TRBJ2-7; v_call: TRBV11-1; cdr3_aa: CASSLYPGPSYEQYF; cdr3_nt: TGTGCCAGCAGCTTATACCCCGGGCCCTCCTACGAGCAGTACTTC
clone_size: few; d_call: -; j_call: TRBJ1-6; v_call: TRBV4-1; cdr3_aa: CASSQDFFGQGRDSPLHF; cdr3_nt: TGCGCCAGCAGCCAAGATTTTTTTGGGCAGGGGAGGGATTCACCCCTCCACTTT
clone_size: -; d_call: -; j_call: TRBJ2-3; v_call: TRBV29-1; cdr3_aa: CSVELGEDTQYF; cdr3_nt: TGCAGCGTTGAACTGGGTGAGGATACGCAGTATTTT
clone_size: few; d_call: -; j_call: TRBJ2-5; v_call: TRBV28; cdr3_aa: CASGGLFETQYF; cdr3_nt: TGTGCCAGCGGCGGATTATTTGAGACCCAGTACTTC
clone_size: -; d_call: -; j_call: TRBJ1-1; v_call: TRBV20-1; cdr3_aa: CSATDSGEAFF; cdr3_nt: TGCAGTGCTACAGATAGCGGAGAAGCTTTCTTT
clone_size: -; d_call: -; j_call: TRBJ2-5; v_call: TRBV4-1; cdr3_aa: CASSHVQETQYF; cdr3_nt: TGCGCCAGCAGCCACGTACAAGAGACCCAGTACTTC
clone_size: many; d_call: -; j_call: TRBJ1-1; v_call: TRBV29-1; cdr3_aa: CSVFGDRMNTEAFF; cdr3_nt: TGCAGCGTTTTTGGCGACAGGATGAACACTGAAGCTTTCTTT
clone_size: -; d_call: -; j_call: TRBJ1-6; v_call: TRBV2; cdr3_aa: CASSDREHNSPLHF; cdr3_nt: TGTGCCAGCAGTGACCGGGAGCATAATTCACCCCTCCACTTT